This TCR beta chain was observed in a study of PD-1 blockade in classical Hodgkin lymphoma. Study results and limitations: Complete responders' diversity at baseline resembled that of newly diagnosed patients. Diversity in CD4+ TCRs, unlike that measured in CD8+ TCRs, had risen significantly by C4D1.

Described time point: cycle 4 day 1 (C4D1), after 6 weeks of nivolumab. All trial patients relapsed after autologous stem cell transplantation. Notes on this clone: Its antigen is undetermined.

Some clones are missing from TCRdb's copy, which holds only in-frame ones; the method was immunoSEQ multiplex PCR. The sample has tens of thousands of clones, around 81% seen once. The receptor comes from a human donor with classical Hodgkin lymphoma. This sample comprised peripheral blood mononuclear cells (PBMCs), obtained before the fourth cycle of nivolumab.

The CDR3 bases are TGTGCCAGCAGCTTGGCCGACAGGAACACTGAAGCTTTCTTT. Encoded protein: CASSLADRNTEAFF. The rearrangement joins TRBV7-9 to TRBJ1-1; weak D call: TRBD1 (5 bases). This CDR3 contains 14 residues. CDR1 and CDR2 (germline): SEHNR, FQNEAQ (reference sequence). V was trimmed by 3 bases and J by 1 base, leaving 9 bases between them. Together with reference TRBV7-9 and TRBJ1-1, the CDR3 gives the full variable domain: DTGVSQNPRHKITKRGQNVTFRCDPISEHNRLYWYRQTLGQGPEFLTYFQNEAQLEKSRLLSDRFSAERPKGSFSTLEIQRTEQGDSAMYLCASSLADRNTEAFFGQGTRLTVV.